The sequence of this T cell receptor (beta chain) was determined in a study of shared clonotypes between healthy human individuals. CDR3 length: 15 residues. Germline V gene data show CDR1 as MDHEN and CDR2 as SYDVKM. V trimming: 1 base; J trimming: 5 bases; junction bases outside the gene matches: 7. With respect to this clone: Its target is unknown.

General study results and limits: The study found lower generation probabilities in non-shared clonotypes than in those shared by all four donors. A handful of donors had roughly 5.2% of their naive CD4 clonotypes in common. Rarefaction showed that sequencing of sorted subsets was incomplete (despite large depth).

TCRdb's copy holds only in-frame clones and misses some; the assay was immunoSEQ multiplex PCR. The data show approximately 2.1 million clones, 85% to 95% seen once. The sample taken for sequencing was naive CD4+ T cells from PBMCs. Documented subset: CD45RA+ positively selected. The receptor was derived from a man younger than 30 in good health. Some clones in this sample may be carry-over from other donors' samples. The rearrangement uses TRBV28 and TRBJ1-1; 7 positions agree with TRBD1. The CDR3 region has the DNA TGTGCCAGCAGTTTATATCAGGGGGTTCGGACTGAAGCTTTCTTT. Amino acid sequence: CASSLYQGVRTEAFF. The full variable domain, rest sourced from reference TRBV28 and TRBJ1-1, is DVKVTQSSRYLVKRTGEKVFLECVQDMDHENMFWYRQDPGLGLRLIYFSYDVKMKEKGDIPEGYSVSREKKERFSLILESASTNQTSMYLCASSLYQGVRTEAFFGQGTRLTVV.